The clone carrying this T cell receptor beta chain was seen more than once but under ten times. Antigen specificity is unknown. This sample is part of a study of blood T cells in healthy people across ages. Notes on the study in general: Samples with more naive T cells showed higher observed beta diversity. Estimated diversity that came from one million T cells was considered an underestimate.

It was with a sample-barcoded 5' primer and a J-beta primer mix that a second PCR of roughly 7 to 12 cycles was run. A tag from a template-switch adaptor with 12 random nucleotides marked each cDNA molecule. CDR3-containing paired-end reads numbered at least 2.5 million in each sample. TCRdb reprocessed the 5' RACE reads with MiXCR, giving one entry per CDR3 protein. The table includes 1,300,000 or so distinct CDR3 sequences, approximately 59% detected once. With 0 bases clipped from V and 1 base from J, the junction kept 4 bases outside the gene matches. This CDR3 contains 16 residues. Germline CDR1 reads SGHRS; CDR2 reads YFSETQ.

The source of this sequence is a man aged 18 to 30 in good health. The chain couples TRBV5-1 to TRBJ2-7; 10 bases line up with TRBD1. Material for sequencing was blood. This chain's CDR3 is CASSLGGQGVSYEQYF. The CDR3 nucleotides are TGCGCCAGCAGCTTGGGCGGACAGGGGGTTTCCTACGAGCAGTACTTC.